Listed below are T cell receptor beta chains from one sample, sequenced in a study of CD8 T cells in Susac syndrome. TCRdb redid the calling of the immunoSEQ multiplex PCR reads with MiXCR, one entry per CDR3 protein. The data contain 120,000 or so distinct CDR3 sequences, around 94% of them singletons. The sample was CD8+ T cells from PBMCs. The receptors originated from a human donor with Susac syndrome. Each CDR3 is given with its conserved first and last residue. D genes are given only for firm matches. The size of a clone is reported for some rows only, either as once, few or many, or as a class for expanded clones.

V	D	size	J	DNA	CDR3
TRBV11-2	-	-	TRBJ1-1	TGTGCCAGCAGCTTTCCACGGGGGAACACTGAAGCTTTCTTT	CASSFPRGNTEAFF
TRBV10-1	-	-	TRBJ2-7	TGCGCCAGCAGTGACGGGCCGGGGGAGCAGTACTTC	CASSDGPGEQYF
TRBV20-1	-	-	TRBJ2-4	TGCAGTGCTAGCCGACCCGGGCGATTAGCCAAAAACATTCAGTACTTC	CSASRPGRLAKNIQYF
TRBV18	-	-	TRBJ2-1	TGTGCCAGCTCACCAAACAGCGGGCCCTACAATGAGCAGTTCTTC	CASSPNSGPYNEQFF
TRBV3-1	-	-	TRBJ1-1	TGTGCCAGCAGCCACCTCCCTACCCGGAACACTGAAGCTTTCTTT	CASSHLPTRNTEAFF
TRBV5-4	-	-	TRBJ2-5	TGTGCCAGCAGCTTGGGATCAAGACAAGAGACCCAGTACTTC	CASSLGSRQETQYF
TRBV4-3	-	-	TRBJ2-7	TGCGCCAGCAGCCAAGATGGGCAGGGGAGGACCTACGAGCAGTACTTC	CASSQDGQGRTYEQYF
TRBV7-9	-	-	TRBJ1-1	TGTGCCAGCAGCTCTCCGGGACAATCGGTCACTGAAGCTTTCTTT	CASSSPGQSVTEAFF
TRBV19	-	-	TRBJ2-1	TGTGCCAGTAGTATCACCCTGGGGGTCTCCTACAATGAGCAGTTCTTC	CASSITLGVSYNEQFF
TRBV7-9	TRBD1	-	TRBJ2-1	TGTGCCAGCAGCCCGGGACAGGGGGCGTTTAATGAGCAGTTCTTC	CASSPGQGAFNEQFF
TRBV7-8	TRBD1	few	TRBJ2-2	TGTGCCAGCAGCTTAGCCGCAGGCATTGGACAGGGAGGCACCGGGGAGCTGTTTTTT	CASSLAAGIGQGGTGELFF
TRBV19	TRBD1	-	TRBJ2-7	TGTGCCAGTAGTCCGGGACAGGGGAACGAGCAGTACTTC	CASSPGQGNEQYF
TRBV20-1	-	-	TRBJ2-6	TGCAGTGCCGACAACGGGGACATTCGCTCTGGGGCCAACGTCCTGACTTTC	CSADNGDIRSGANVLTF
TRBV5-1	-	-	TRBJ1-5	TGCGCCAGCAGCTTGGCAGGGACGGCCAATCAGCCCCAGCATTTT	CASSLAGTANQPQHF
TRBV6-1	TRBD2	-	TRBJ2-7	TGTGCCAGCACCGGGAGCGGGGGGGCCGGCCAGCAGTACTTC	CASTGSGGAGQQYF
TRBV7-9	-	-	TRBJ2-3	TGTGCCAGCACCCTACACCAAGGGGGGGATACGCAGTATTTT	CASTLHQGGDTQYF
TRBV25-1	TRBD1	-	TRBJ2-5	TGTGCCAGCAGTTCCCCCGGGACAGGGGCTATTCTCCAAGAGACCCAGTACTTC	CASSSPGTGAILQETQYF
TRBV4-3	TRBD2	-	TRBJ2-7	TGCGCCAGCAGCCAGGGCACCCTAGCGGCGTCCTACGAGCAGTACTTC	CASSQGTLAASYEQYF
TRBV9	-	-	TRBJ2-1	TGTGCCAGCAGCGTAATAGACCGCGATGAGCAGTTCTTC	CASSVIDRDEQFF
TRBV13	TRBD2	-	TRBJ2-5	TGTGCCAGCAGACAAGCTAGCGGGGGGCCTGAGGGGGAGACCCAGTACTTC	CASRQASGGPEGETQYF
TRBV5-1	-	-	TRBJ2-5	TGCGCCAGCAGCTTGGAGTCGGCAGGGGAAGGAGAGACCCAGTACTTC	CASSLESAGEGETQYF
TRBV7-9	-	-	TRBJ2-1	TGTGCCAGCAGCTTAGAACTGGGTTGGGATGAGCAGTTCTTC	CASSLELGWDEQFF
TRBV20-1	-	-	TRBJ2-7	TGCAAATCGGCTGGGGCCTACGAGCAGTACTTC	CKSAGAYEQYF
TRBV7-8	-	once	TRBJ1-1	TGTGCCAGCAGCTTAGGCAGAACCGGGAACACTGAAGCTTTCTTT	CASSLGRTGNTEAFF
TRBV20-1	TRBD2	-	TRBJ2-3	TGCAGTGCTAGAGATCGTCTAGCGGATAGCACAGATACGCAGTATTTT	CSARDRLADSTDTQYF
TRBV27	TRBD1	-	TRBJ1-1	TGTGCCAGCAGTTCGACAGGGGGAGGCAACACTGAAGCTTTCTTT	CASSSTGGGNTEAFF
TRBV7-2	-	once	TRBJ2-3	TGTGCCAGCAGCTCGGACGGGGACCCCGATACGCAGTATTTT	CASSSDGDPDTQYF
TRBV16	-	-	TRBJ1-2	TGTGCCAGCAGCCAGGATACCATAGTGGCTTATGGCTACACCTTC	CASSQDTIVAYGYTF
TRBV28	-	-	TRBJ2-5	TGTGCCAGCATTGGCAGGGAACAAGAGACCCAGTACTTC	CASIGREQETQYF
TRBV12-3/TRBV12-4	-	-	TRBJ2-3	TGTGCCAGCAGTTTAGACCTAGATACGCAGTATTTT	CASSLDLDTQYF
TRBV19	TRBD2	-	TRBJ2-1	TGTGCCAGTAGGGTTAGCGGGGGGGCGAGAGGAGAGCAGTTCTTC	CASRVSGGARGEQFF
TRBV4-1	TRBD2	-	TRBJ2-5	TGCGCCAGCAGCCAAGTGGGACTAGCGGGAGAGACCCAGTACTTC	CASSQVGLAGETQYF
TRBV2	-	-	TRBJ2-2	TGTGCCAGCAGTACCCCGGCTCGTAGTCCTTCCCACACCGGGGAGCTGTTTTTT	CASSTPARSPSHTGELFF
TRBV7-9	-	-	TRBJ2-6	TGTGCCAGCAGTTTAACCGCTGGGGCCAACGTCCTGACTTTC	CASSLTAGANVLTF
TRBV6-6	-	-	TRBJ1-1	TGTGCCAGCAGAGGACCGAGCTCTGAAGCTTTCTTT	CASRGPSSEAFF
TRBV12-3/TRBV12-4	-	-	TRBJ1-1	TGTGCCAGCAGGCAGGGATTGAACACTGAAGCTTTCTTT	CASRQGLNTEAFF
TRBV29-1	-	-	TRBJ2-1	TGCAGCGTGGGGGAGAATGAGCAGTTCTTC	CSVGENEQFF
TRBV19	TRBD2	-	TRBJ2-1	TGTGCCAGTAGTATCGCGCGGGGGGGGTACAATGAGCAGTTCTTC	CASSIARGGYNEQFF
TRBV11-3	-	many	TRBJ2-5	TGTGCCAGCAGCTTAGTAACGTTGGCAGAGACCCAGTACTTC	CASSLVTLAETQYF
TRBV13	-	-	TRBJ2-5	TGTGCCAGCAGCCTTTCTACGGAGACCCAGTACTTC	CASSLSTETQYF
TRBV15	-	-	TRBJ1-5	TGTGCCACCAGCCCCCAGGGTGATCAGCCCCAGCATTTT	CATSPQGDQPQHF
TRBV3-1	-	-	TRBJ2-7	TGTGCCAGCAGCCAAGGGCAGGGGATCGCCTACGAGCAGTACTTC	CASSQGQGIAYEQYF
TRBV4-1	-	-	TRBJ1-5	TGCGCCAGCAGCCAAGATCTGGCCGGAGACTATAGCAATCAGCCCCAGCATTTT	CASSQDLAGDYSNQPQHF
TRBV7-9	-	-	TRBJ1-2	TGTGCCAGCAGCTTAGTTTCTGGGTATGGCTACACCTTC	CASSLVSGYGYTF
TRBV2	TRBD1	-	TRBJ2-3	TGTGCCAGCAGTGGCACAGTTGCAGGGGGCGCAGATACGCAGTATTTT	CASSGTVAGGADTQYF
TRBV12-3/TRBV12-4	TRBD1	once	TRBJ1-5	TGTGCCAGCAGTTTTGGGACAGGGGGCGGTCAGCCCCAGCATTTT	CASSFGTGGGQPQHF
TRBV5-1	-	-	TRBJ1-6	TGCGCCAGCAGCTTGGCCGGAACGAATTCACCCCTCCACTTT	CASSLAGTNSPLHF
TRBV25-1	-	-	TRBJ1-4	TGTGCCAGCAGTGAGGGGGGGGAAAAACTGTTTTTT	CASSEGGEKLFF
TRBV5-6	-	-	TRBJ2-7	TGTGCCAGCAGCCCAGGGCAGGGGTACGACGAGCAGTACTTC	CASSPGQGYDEQYF